These 21 T cell receptor beta chains share one sample of origin, sequenced in a study of identical twins. TCRdb re-analysed the 5' RACE reads in MiXCR, keeping a single row per CDR3 protein. The data hold around 1.7 million distinct CDR3 sequences, with about 32% observed a single time. Sequencing was carried out using cord blood. Every receptor here comes from a newborn girl in good health.

The CDR3 coding sequence is TGTGCCAGCAGCTTAGGCCCCACCGGGACAGGAGGGTTCCTAGCCAAAAACATTCAGTACTTC. This sequence encodes CASSLGPTGTGGFLAKNIQYF. The chain joins TRBV7-2 to TRBJ2-4, with 8 bases fitting TRBD1. Germline CDR1 and CDR2: SGHTA and FQGNSA. V lost 1 base, J lost 0 bases, and 17 bases stayed unmatched. The CDR3 consists of 21 residues.

The chain couples TRBV11-2 to TRBJ2-1, with D possibly TRBD1 on 6 matching bases. CDR3 size: 15 residues. The V end was cut by 1 base, the J end by 7 bases, with 14 bases between. Germline V gene lookup returns CDR1 SGHAT and CDR2 FQNNGV. In nucleotides, the CDR3 is TGTGCCAGCAGCTTAGCTCTGGGGGCAGTAAATGAGCAGTTCTTC. As protein: CASSLALGAVNEQFF.

This clonotype was seen only a few times. J is TRBJ1-2 and V is TRBV25-1, with TRBD1 as a possible D gene (5 bases). The CDR3 contains 14 residues. Germline V gives CDR1 MGHDK, CDR2 SYGVNS. V dropped 4 bases and J dropped 2 bases, with 11 bases sitting between them. As DNA, the CDR3 is TGTGCCAGCAGTGGTAAGGGGAACAACTATGGCTACACCTTC. Translated: CASSGKGNNYGYTF.

This sequence joins TRBV9 and TRBJ1-1; perhaps TRBD1 as D (5 bases). The CDR3 has 16 amino acids. Germline V gene lookup returns CDR1 SGDLS and CDR2 YYNGEE. V was clipped by 0 bases and J by 2 bases, with 14 bases between them. CDR3 sequence reads: CASSVGRDHLNTEAFF. The CDR3 DNA reads as TGTGCCAGCAGCGTAGGCAGGGACCATCTTAACACTGAAGCTTTCTTT.

This clonotype was seen ten or more times. This could be a read error, since a much larger clone is one nucleotide away. The chain links TRBV9 to TRBJ2-3, with unresolved D. Germline V gene sequence: CDR1 SGDLS, CDR2 YYNGEE. Trimming removed 0 bases at V and 4 bases at J, with 0 bases between. The CDR3 consists of 11 residues. CDR3 in amino acids: CASSVADTQYF. The CDR3 region has the DNA TGTGCCAGCAGCGTAGCAGATACGCAGTATTTT.

The chain joins TRBV4-1 to TRBJ2-1; 9 bases fit TRBD2. This CDR3 comprises 14 residues. J lost 7 bases, V lost 3 bases, and 4 bases had no gene match. Looked up from germline, CDR1 is MGHRA and CDR2 is YSYEKL. CDR3 coding DNA: TGCGCCAGCAGCCATGGACTAGCGAGGAATGAGCAGTTCTTC. This codes for CASSHGLARNEQFF.

The gene calls are TRBV3-1 and TRBJ2-7, with 9 bases fitting TRBD2. The CDR3 spans 16 residues. Germline CDR1 is LGHDT and CDR2 is YNNKEL (reference sequence). V dropped 4 bases and J dropped 2; count of bases not matched to a gene: 9. The CDR3 is CASSPPTSGSTYEQYF. DNA of the CDR3: TGTGCCAGCAGCCCCCCTACTAGCGGGTCTACCTACGAGCAGTACTTC.

This clonotype was observed a few times. The rearrangement joins TRBV7-8 to TRBJ1-4; D unresolved. With 1 base removed from V and 0 bases from J, the gap between germline ends came to 15 bases. This CDR3 region has 18 residues. Germline V CDR1 and CDR2: SGHVS, FQNEAQ. CDR3: CASSLVSITRATNEKLFF. CDR3 in DNA: TGTGCCAGCAGCTTAGTTAGTATCACGAGAGCAACTAATGAAAAACTGTTTTTT.

The sample holds a few counts of this clonotype. V gene TRBV28 combines with J gene TRBJ1-2; D remains unclear. There are 12 residues in the CDR3. In germline, CDR1 is MDHEN, CDR2 SYDVKM. V lost 8 bases and J 3 bases, leaving 10 bases between the germline ends. CDR3 bases: TGTGCCAGCCGGGAAGGACACTATGGCTACACCTTC. This gives the protein CASREGHYGYTF.

There are a few counts of this clonotype. V usage is TRBV12-3 or TRBV12-4 and J usage is TRBJ2-3, with 8 bases lining up with TRBD2. V was clipped by 6 bases and J by 1 base; unmatched bases: 6. The CDR3 runs to 15 residues. CDR3 amino acids: CASRDLAGRTDTQYF. CDR3 sequence (DNA): TGTGCCAGCAGGGACCTAGCGGGCCGCACAGATACGCAGTATTTT.

The chain joins TRBV18 to TRBJ2-5, with 10 bases fitting TRBD2. V shed 1 base, J shed 2 bases, and the junction held 4 bases outside the gene matches. CDR3 length equals 16 residues. Germline loops: CDR1 KGHSH, CDR2 LQKENI. In DNA form, the CDR3 reads TGTGCCAGCTCACCACTGGCTAGCGGGGGACAAGAGACCCAGTACTTC. The encoded protein is CASSPLASGGQETQYF.

This chain connects TRBV5-1 to TRBJ1-1; 7 positions match TRBD1. The V gene's germline CDR1 is SGHRS and CDR2 YFSETQ. The V segment lost 7 bases and the J segment 3 bases; nucleotides outside the gene matches: 9. The CDR3 sequence is 14 residues long. For the CDR3, the DNA is TGCGCCAGCCGAGGGGGCGTTGGGGACACTGAAGCTTTCTTT. Amino acid sequence: CASRGGVGDTEAFF.

The chain joins TRBV12-5 to TRBJ2-1, with 8 bases matching TRBD1. The CDR3 sequence is 15 residues long. Trimming took 6 bases from V and 0 from J; bases not matched to a gene: 4. Germline loops: CDR1 LGHNT, CDR2 FRNRAP. CDR3 sequence: CASGPGQGSYNEQFF. CDR3 coding DNA: TGTGCTAGTGGCCCCGGACAGGGCTCCTACAATGAGCAGTTCTTC.

Remarks on this clonotype: The junction and the germline gene differ at one end; a read error may be behind it. This chain links TRBV7-9 with TRBJ2-7; possible D gene TRBD2, 5 bases. The CDR3 sequence is 13 residues long. Germline CDR1 SEHNR, CDR2 FQNEAQ (reference sequence). This CDR3 reads CASSSSRSCEQYF. The CDR3 nucleotides are TGTGCCAGCAGCTCTAGCAGGTCCTGCGAGCAGTACTTC.

This clonotype was seen repeatedly, ten times or more. The chain joins TRBV28 to TRBJ2-7; a weak D match, TRBD2 (6 bases). The length of the CDR3 is 14 residues. CDR1 and CDR2 (germline): MDHEN, SYDVKM. V lost 2 bases, J lost 4 bases, and 12 bases lay in between. For the CDR3, the DNA is TGTGCCAGCAGTTTAGTCAGGGCGGGATACGAGCAGTACTTC. Its protein is CASSLVRAGYEQYF.

This chain connects TRBV10-3 to TRBJ1-1; 8 positions match TRBD1. Germline V gene sequence: CDR1 ENHRY, CDR2 SYGVKD. The trim removed 6 bases at V and 5 bases at J, leaving 2 bases unmatched. The CDR3 contains 12 residues. CDR3 loop: CAIRTGVTEAFF. The CDR3 DNA is TGTGCCATCAGGACAGGGGTAACTGAAGCTTTCTTT.

This clonotype has only a few counts. The J gene is TRBJ2-1, the V gene TRBV20-1; perhaps TRBD2 as D (5 bases). The CDR3 contains 14 residues. Germline V CDR1 and CDR2: DFQATT, SNEGSKA (reference sequence). V gave up 4 bases and J gave up 8 bases, with 18 bases separating them. Written as DNA, the CDR3 is TGCAGTGCTATTCAGCGGATAACACGGGATGAGCAGTTCTTC. Its translation: CSAIQRITRDEQFF.

This chain connects TRBV12-3 or TRBV12-4 to TRBJ2-7, with D possibly matching TRBD2 (5 bases). This CDR3 has 14 residues. The V end was cut by 6 bases, the J end by 0 bases, with 12 bases between. CDR3 in DNA: TGTGCCAGCAGGGACCCGGGGAGCTCCTACGAGCAGTACTTC. This encodes CASRDPGSSYEQYF.

The chain joins TRBV6-6 to TRBJ2-5; 7 bases are a match to TRBD2. The CDR3 is made up of 13 amino acids. Germline V gene sequence: CDR1 MNHNY, CDR2 SVGAGI (reference sequence). Losses at the gene ends were 0 bases for V and 11 bases for J; bases not matched to a gene: 6. The CDR3 protein is CASSYSLADEQYF. Here the CDR3 DNA reads TGTGCCAGCAGTTACTCCCTAGCGGATGAGCAGTACTTC.

This chain connects TRBV18 to TRBJ2-1; the match to TRBD2 covers 10 bases. Germline V CDR1 and CDR2: KGHSH, LQKENI. J gave up 6 bases and V 1 base, and 3 bases lay outside the gene matches. CDR3 length: 15 amino acids. The chain's CDR3 is CASSPQRGGGNEQFF. The CDR3 DNA follows: TGTGCCAGCTCACCACAGCGGGGGGGCGGCAATGAGCAGTTCTTC. Using reference TRBV18 and TRBJ2-1 for the parts outside the CDR3, the full variable domain is NAGVMQNPRHLVRRRGQEARLRCSPMKGHSHVYWYRQLPEEGLKFMVYLQKENIIDESGMPKERFSAEFPKEGPSILRIQQVVRGDSAAYFCASSPQRGGGNEQFFGPGTRLTVL.

The sample holds a few counts of this clonotype. The chain recombines TRBV28 with TRBJ1-1; D is unresolved. The V gene's germline CDR1 is MDHEN and CDR2 SYDVKM. The length of the CDR3 is 15 residues. Trimming pared 5 bases from V and 0 bases from J, leaving 13 bases between. The CDR3 bases are TGTGCCAGCAGTCCTCCCCAGTCAGTGAACACTGAAGCTTTCTTT. The encoded protein is CASSPPQSVNTEAFF.